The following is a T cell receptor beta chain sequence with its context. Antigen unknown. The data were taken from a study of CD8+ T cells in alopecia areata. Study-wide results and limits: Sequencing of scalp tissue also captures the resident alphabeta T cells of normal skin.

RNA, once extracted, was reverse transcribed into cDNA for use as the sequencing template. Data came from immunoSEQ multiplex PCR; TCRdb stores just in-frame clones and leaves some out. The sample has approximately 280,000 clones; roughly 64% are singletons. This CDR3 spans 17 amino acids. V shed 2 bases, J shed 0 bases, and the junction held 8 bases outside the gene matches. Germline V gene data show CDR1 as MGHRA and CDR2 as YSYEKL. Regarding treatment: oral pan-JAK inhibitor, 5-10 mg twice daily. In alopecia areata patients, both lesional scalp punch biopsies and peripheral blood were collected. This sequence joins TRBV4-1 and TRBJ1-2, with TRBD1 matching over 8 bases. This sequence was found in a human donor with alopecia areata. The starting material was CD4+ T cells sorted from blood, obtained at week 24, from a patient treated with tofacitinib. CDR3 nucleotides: TGCGCCAGCAGCCAACCGACAGGGGCCAGAGCTAACTATGGCTACACCTTC. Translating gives CASSQPTGARANYGYTF.